This TCR beta chain was captured in a study of cytomegalovirus exposure and HLA in healthy donors. Study-level background: Genotyping showed approximately 81% of a few hundred donors falling in the Caucasian-associated ancestry cluster.

Healthy people donating bone marrow made up the donors. Study conclusions and caveats: In a later analysis, DRB1 alleles had the most associated TCRs; HLA-C alleles the fewest. Later analysis demonstrated an association between a missense DCLRE1C variant and TCR beta V- and J-gene trimming.

Of note for this clone: The antigen is undetermined.

Primers: 60 Vbeta forward and 13 Jbeta reverse. Libraries were prepared by immunoSEQ multiplex PCR; TCRdb keeps only in-frame clonotypes and omits some of them. The repertoire consists of 100,000 to 150,000 clones, with about three quarters occurring once and the leading ten covering approximately 1.7%. The CDR3 contains 13 residues. CDR1 and CDR2 from the germline V gene are MDHEN and SYDVKM. V was cut by 6 bases and J by 5 bases, with 11 bases left in between. The receptor was isolated from a middle-aged woman in good health and CMV-seronegative. Sequencing was performed on PBMCs. The chain combines TRBV28 with TRBJ1-5; D possibly corresponds to TRBD1 (6 bases). CDR3 nucleotide sequence: TGTGCCAGCAGACTAGGGGGGGATCAGCCCCAGCATTTT. Its translation is CASRLGGDQPQHF.